The present entry profiles one TCR beta chain with its context. Its antigen is as yet unknown. These data are taken from a study of T cell responses to AZD1222 COVID-19 vaccine. Whole-study findings and limits: Among the donors, most were white British and more were female, and clonal diversity was possibly underestimated. Dominant at 160-218 and 743-854, vaccine-associated CD4 TCRs also spanned spike.

Recipients boosted at about 4 weeks or about 12 weeks are pooled. CDR1 is MNHEY, CDR2 SVGEGT, per germline. The CDR3 loop spans 18 amino acids. The V gene lost 5 bases and the J gene lost 7 bases, with 24 bases spanning the gap. The table came from immunoSEQ multiplex PCR; TCRdb's copy has only in-frame clones and leaves some out. The sample contains approximately 45,000 clones, approximately 88% of which appear only once. This material consisted of peripheral blood, taken 28 days after the second AZD1222 dose. The chain is built from TRBV6-2 or TRBV6-3 and TRBJ1-6, with a weak D call TRBD1 (6 bases). This clonotype originated in an adult who received the AZD1222 COVID-19 vaccine. The chain's CDR3 is CASSHRQVPTLRNSPLHF. The CDR3 coding sequence is TGTGCCAGCAGTCACAGACAGGTCCCAACTCTGAGGAATTCACCCCTCCACTTT.